This T cell receptor beta chain derives from a study of OX40 agonist ivuxolimab in advanced cancers. Study-wide context: Patients received the agonistic anti-OX40 (CD134) antibody ivuxolimab. General study results and limits: The 0.1-3.0 mg/kg partial responders had among the lowest clonal expansion. Researchers did not determine the expanded peripheral T cells' antigen specificity.

Data came from immunoSEQ multiplex PCR; TCRdb stores just in-frame clones and leaves some out. Among about 68,000 clones listed, approximately 90% were seen once. Germline lookup yields CDR1 MNHNY and CDR2 SVGAGI (reference sequence). The CDR3 loop spans 14 amino acids. V lost 4 bases, J lost 2 bases, and 12 bases lay in between. The sampling schedule covered blood at baseline, cycle 4 day 1, and cycle 7 day 1. A word on this clone: Its specificity is unknown.

The origin of this receptor is an adult with an advanced solid tumor such as melanoma, head and neck, liver or kidney cancer. This chain joins TRBV6-6 and TRBJ2-7; D gene uncertain. The specimen comprised CD4+ or CD8+ T cells sorted from blood, sampled in a trial of the OX40 agonist ivuxolimab. The CDR3 reads CASSSNPPPYEQYF. CDR3 sequence (DNA): TGTGCCAGCAGTTCCAACCCTCCCCCCTACGAGCAGTACTTC.